This T cell receptor (beta chain) was found in a study of T cells after somatic rescue of genetic block (dated by TCRdb to 2019 to 2021). Describing the broader study: The study assessed how robust, over the long term, a T-cell system was when the system had developed through somatic rescue of a genetic block in T-cell development.

Library prep was done by the immunoSEQ multiplex PCR assay. The table comes from immuneACCESS by way of TCRdb, which keeps in-frame sequences with V and J called. Part of the clones is missing from these tables; in studies checked, under half for an unresolved V gene and the rest for unknown reasons. In all, the sample holds approximately 78,000 clones, and roughly 93% of those were seen once. The biggest ten clones account for roughly 2.8% of the sample. Reading the germline V gene gives CDR1 SGHDT and CDR2 YYEEEE. At the junction V is shortened by 0 bases and J by 2 bases, with 11 bases in between. The CDR3 measures 15 amino acids from cysteine to phenylalanine. CDR3 DNA is the only sequence kept; it has 45 bases, read in frame from the first base. Worth noting for this clone: Its antigen is unknown. No clone much larger than this one lies a single base away; base qualities are absent.

The V gene is TRBV5-6 and the J gene is TRBJ2-5; the D segment may tentatively be TRBD1 or TRBD2, each giving 5 matched bases. What was sequenced was peripheral blood mononuclear cells (PBMCs). The clonotype was recovered from a young man. This receptor has the CDR3 CASSLAPGPQETQYF. The DNA reads TGTGCCAGCAGCTTGGCGCCGGGACCACAAGAGACCCAGTACTTC.